This T cell receptor (beta chain) was sequenced during a study of T cell responses to AZD1222 COVID-19 vaccine. The V gene end was trimmed by 5 bases and the J gene end by 5 bases; junction bases not matched to a gene: 8. CDR3 length: 14 residues. Germline CDR1 is MNHEY and CDR2 is SVGEGT. The table came from immunoSEQ multiplex PCR; TCRdb's copy has only in-frame clones and leaves some out. Of about 92,000 clones listed, around 90% are singletons. The clonotype was recovered from an adult in good health. V gene TRBV6-2 or TRBV6-3 combines with J gene TRBJ1-2; 7 nucleotides line up with TRBD1. The material was peripheral blood, obtained on day 0 of AZD1222 vaccination. Here the CDR3 reads CASSPDRAGYGYTF. CDR3 nucleotides: TGTGCCAGCAGTCCCGACAGGGCGGGGTATGGCTACACCTTC.